The 22 T cell receptor beta chains reported below all come from one sample, sequenced in a study of cytomegalovirus exposure and HLA in healthy donors. The PCR contained 60 Vbeta and 13 Jbeta primers. Generated by immunoSEQ multiplex PCR, the TCRdb table keeps only in-frame clones and is missing some. The sample holds around 210,000 clones; 70% to 80% are singletons and the top ten take less than 3.5%. Material: PBMCs. The source of these receptors is a woman in her twenties or thirties in good health and CMV-seronegative.

CDR3 bases: TGTGCCAGCAGCTTGGACAGATACAATGAGCAGTTCTTC. It specifies CASSLDRYNEQFF. The gene calls are TRBV5-4 and TRBJ2-1; D unresolved. Trimming pared 0 bases from V and 4 bases from J, leaving 5 bases between. The V gene's germline CDR1 is SGHNT and CDR2 YYREEE (reference sequence). The CDR3 is 13 residues long.

V usage is TRBV2 and J usage is TRBJ1-2; D perhaps matches TRBD1 (6 bases). The CDR3 covers 15 residues. Between the trimmed V and J ends, which lost 7 bases and 6 bases, there was a span of 21 bases. Per germline, CDR1 SNHLY and CDR2 FYNNEI. CDR3: CASKDRNTKRDGYTF. In DNA, the CDR3 is TGTGCCAGCAAGGACAGAAACACCAAAAGGGATGGCTACACCTTC.

The V gene is TRBV20-1, the J gene TRBJ1-1; D gene ambiguous. Trimming removed 1 base from V and 9 bases from J, with 9 bases in between. The germline gives CDR1 DFQATT, CDR2 SNEGSKA (reference sequence). The CDR3 sequence is 11 residues long. Here the CDR3 DNA reads TGCAGTGCTAGAGTCCCGAGAAAAGCTTTCTTT. Protein sequence: CSARVPRKAFF.

The chain has TRBV9 and TRBJ1-4, with a possible D match to TRBD1 (6 bases). Germline V gene lookup returns CDR1 SGDLS and CDR2 YYNGEE. The V end lost 3 bases, the J end lost 1 base, and 13 bases lay between the germline ends. The CDR3 runs 16 residues. CDR3 loop: CASSARGGGTNEKLFF. In DNA, the CDR3 is TGTGCCAGCAGCGCGAGGGGGGGTGGAACTAATGAAAAACTGTTTTTT.

The V call is TRBV5-6, the J call TRBJ1-2; D gene uncertain. CDR1 SGHDT and CDR2 YYEEEE come from the germline V gene. Deletions cut 0 bases from V and 0 bases from J, with 6 bases between. The CDR3 totals 14 residues. The CDR3 DNA follows: TGTGCCAGCAGCTTGGTACAGACTAACTATGGCTACACCTTC. Its translation: CASSLVQTNYGYTF.

The chain recombines TRBV5-5 with TRBJ1-1; D not resolved. The CDR3 loop spans 13 amino acids. V was pared by 5 bases and J by 3 bases, with 11 bases between. CDR1 and CDR2 from the germline V gene are SGHKS and YYEKEE (reference sequence). The CDR3 loop reads CASSLQVDTEAFF. The DNA of the CDR3 is TGTGCCAGCAGTCTCCAGGTCGACACTGAAGCTTTCTTT.

The CDR3 region has the DNA TGTGCCAGCAGTGACTCTGTATCGGACAACAGGTTCAATGAGCAGTTCTTC. Translating it yields CASSDSVSDNRFNEQFF. The rearrangement links TRBV6-4 to TRBJ2-1, with D perhaps TRBD1 (5 bases). The CDR3 contains 17 residues. V lost 0 bases to trimming and J lost 6 bases, with 18 bases between them. Per germline, CDR1 MRHNA and CDR2 SNTAGT.

The rearrangement joins TRBV21-1 to TRBJ2-7; TRBD2 was called by the table and not checked on the DNA. TRBV21-1 is reported as a pseudogene. The CDR3 runs 11 residues. The DNA of the CDR3 is TGTGCCAGCCCGCAGACGGGCGAGCAGTACTTC. Its protein is CASPQTGEQYF.

The chain employs TRBV27 and TRBJ2-1, with 7 bases matching TRBD2. Germline V gene sequence: CDR1 MNHEY, CDR2 SMNVEV (reference sequence). V was clipped by 5 bases and J by 7 bases; unmatched bases: 8. CDR3 length equals 14 residues. The CDR3 is CASSPLATVNEQFF. CDR3 DNA: TGTGCCAGCAGTCCACTAGCGACGGTAAATGAGCAGTTCTTC.

The chain has TRBV6-1 and TRBJ2-5; tentative D call: TRBD1 (5 bases). Trimming shortened V by 3 bases and J by 5 bases, and 13 bases separated the two germline ends. Germline V gene data show CDR1 as MNHNS and CDR2 as SASEGT. The CDR3 runs to 14 residues. The CDR3 loop reads CASSEGREVETQYF. Here the CDR3 DNA reads TGTGCCAGCAGTGAGGGCAGGGAAGTGGAGACCCAGTACTTC.

This chain connects TRBV29-1 to TRBJ2-3, with 11 bases fitting TRBD2. This CDR3 spans 15 amino acids. Germline V gene sequence: CDR1 SQVTM, CDR2 ANQGSEA. V lost 4 bases, J lost 2 bases, and 5 bases stayed unmatched. CDR3 sequence (DNA): TGCAGCGTTGGGATAGCGGGGGGGAACACAGATACGCAGTATTTT. It is translated as CSVGIAGGNTDTQYF.

The gene calls are TRBV5-6 and TRBJ1-3; tentatively, D is TRBD1 (5 bases). Trimming pared 5 bases from V and 4 bases from J, leaving 13 bases between. This CDR3 spans 14 amino acids. Per the germline V gene, CDR1 is SGHDT and CDR2 is YYEEEE. CDR3 loop: CASSSTDGGNTIYF. Here the CDR3 DNA reads TGTGCCAGCAGTTCGACAGACGGCGGAAACACCATATATTTT.

The V gene is TRBV27, the J gene TRBJ2-5; 11 positions match TRBD2. V shed 6 bases and J 0 bases; nucleotides not matched to a gene: 9. Looked up from germline, CDR1 is MNHEY and CDR2 is SMNVEV (reference sequence). The CDR3 runs to 17 residues. CDR3 nucleotides: TGTGCCAGCAGCCGATGGGCTAGCGGGGGGAACCAAGAGACCCAGTACTTC. Translated, it gives CASSRWASGGNQETQYF.

On this clone: At one of its ends the junction is not consistent with the germline gene, which may arise from a read error. The chain links TRBV7-9 to TRBJ2-1; 10 bases match TRBD2. Germline V gene sequence: CDR1 SEHNR, CDR2 FQNEAQ (reference sequence). This CDR3 has 16 amino acids. CDR3 nucleotide sequence: TGTGCCAGCAGCGTAGCGGTTTTAGCGGGAGGAGGTGAGCAGTTCTTC. This encodes CASSVAVLAGGGEQFF.

The rearrangement joins TRBV9 to TRBJ2-3, with D perhaps matching TRBD1 (5 bases). The germline gives CDR1 SGDLS, CDR2 YYNGEE. Deletions cut 0 bases from V and 3 bases from J, with 8 bases between. This CDR3 spans 14 amino acids. Here the CDR3 reads CASSVGAGTDTQYF. The CDR3 DNA is TGTGCCAGCAGCGTAGGGGCAGGGACAGATACGCAGTATTTT.

This chain joins TRBV11-1 and TRBJ2-5; D perhaps matches TRBD1 (5 bases). Germline V gene lookup returns CDR1 SGHAT and CDR2 FQDESV (reference sequence). The CDR3 totals 16 residues. Trimming left V 2 bases short and J 0 bases short, with 13 bases between. CDR3 amino acids: CASSLPAGKYQETQYF. The DNA for the CDR3 is TGTGCCAGCAGCTTACCGGCAGGGAAGTACCAAGAGACCCAGTACTTC. The whole variable domain, filled in from reference TRBV11-1 and TRBJ2-5, reads EAEVAQSPRYKITEKSQAVAFWCDPISGHATLYWYRQILGQGPELLVQFQDESVVDDSQLPKDRFSAERLKGVDSTLKIQPAELGDSAMYLCASSLPAGKYQETQYFGPGTRLLVL.

The V gene is TRBV5-5, the J gene TRBJ2-2, with 8 bases matching TRBD2. This CDR3 is 16 amino acids long. Germline lookup yields CDR1 SGHKS and CDR2 YYEKEE (reference sequence). J gave up 1 base and V 0 bases, and 2 bases lay outside the gene matches. The CDR3 is CASSLVAGGNTGELFF. Here the CDR3 DNA reads TGTGCCAGCAGCTTGGTGGCGGGGGGGAACACCGGGGAGCTGTTTTTT.

The chain combines TRBV6-6 with TRBJ2-7; the D is unclear. The germline V gene has CDR1 MNHNY and CDR2 SVGAGI (reference sequence). Deletions cut 11 bases from V and 3 bases from J, with 11 bases between. The CDR3 runs 11 residues. CDR3 region: CAAAQNYEQYF. CDR3 DNA: TGTGCCGCGGCGCAGAACTACGAGCAGTACTTC.

This clone was counted once. The chain carries TRBV6-5 and TRBJ2-7; 7 nucleotides match TRBD1. V lost 2 bases and J lost 5; bases outside the gene matches: 3. Germline V gene data show CDR1 as MNHEY and CDR2 as SVGAGI. The CDR3 consists of 13 residues. The CDR3 DNA is TGTGCCAGCAGTTACAGGGGGCTCGACGAGCAGTACTTC. The encoded protein is CASSYRGLDEQYF.

The rearrangement joins TRBV2 to TRBJ2-7; the match to TRBD2 covers 15 bases. V was pared by 6 bases and J by 3 bases, with 3 bases of the junction left unmatched. The CDR3 length is 15 residues. CDR1 and CDR2 from the germline V gene are SNHLY and FYNNEI. The CDR3: CASRGGLAGGYEQYF. Here the CDR3 DNA reads TGTGCCAGCAGGGGGGGACTAGCGGGAGGCTACGAGCAGTACTTC.

The table lists this clone with a few counts. The CDR3 here is CASSKWDSNTEAFF. DNA of the CDR3: TGTGCCAGCAGCAAATGGGACAGCAACACTGAAGCTTTCTTT. The chain recombines TRBV7-8 with TRBJ1-1, with TRBD1 matching 7 bases. V dropped 5 bases and J dropped 2; count of bases not matched to a gene: 5. Germline values: CDR1 SGHVS, CDR2 FQNEAQ. This CDR3 spans 14 amino acids. The full variable domain, completed using reference TRBV7-8 and TRBJ1-1, is GAGVSQSPRYKVAKRGQDVALRCDPISGHVSLFWYQQALGQGPEFLTYFQNEAQLDKSGLPSDRFFAERPEGSVSTLKIQRTQQEDSAVYLCASSKWDSNTEAFFGQGTRLTVV.

The genes are TRBV2 and TRBJ2-7; the D is unclear. This CDR3 region has 13 residues. Deletions cut 10 bases from V and 4 bases from J, with 17 bases between. The germline V gene has CDR1 SNHLY and CDR2 FYNNEI. The CDR3 protein is CATDDFTNYEQYF. CDR3 nucleotides: TGTGCCACGGATGACTTCACAAATTACGAGCAGTACTTC.